This passage covers 18 T cell receptor beta chains from one sample sequenced in a study of metastatic and nonmetastatic thyroid tumors. TCRdb re-called the PCR reads with MiXCR. This sample has around 30,000 clones, with over 15% found just once. Among the patients, none had received any treatment before thyroid surgery. The sequencing sample was made of blood. The receptors were gathered from a female donor with papillary thyroid cancer or a benign thyroid nodule (not recorded which). Some clones in this sample may be carry-over from other donors' samples.

As concerns this clone: This CDR3 is missing its conserved last phenylalanine or tryptophan, likely due to a read error. Here the CDR3 DNA reads TGTGCCAGCAGTCCCCGATGGGCCTCCTACCAGCAGTACCTC. Its protein product is CASSPRWASYQQYL. This chain links TRBV27 with TRBJ2-7; unclear D gene. Germline V CDR1 and CDR2: MNHEY, SMNVEV (reference sequence). This CDR3 spans 14 amino acids.

This clone rates as medium-sized. The rearrangement uses TRBV6-2 or TRBV6-3 and TRBJ2-7; D not resolved. CDR3 length: 15 amino acids. V shed 8 bases and J shed 1 base, with 18 bases lying between them. The germline V gene encodes CDR1 MNHEY and CDR2 SVGEGT. This CDR3 reads CASGTRLLPSYEQYF. Here the CDR3 DNA reads TGTGCCAGCGGTACCCGGCTATTGCCTTCCTACGAGCAGTACTTC.

This clone was detected ten times or more. This rearrangement joins TRBV7-9 to TRBJ1-4; TRBD1 might be the D (5 bases). The CDR3 is made up of 14 amino acids. The V end lost 0 bases, the J end lost 7 bases, and 9 bases lay between the germline ends. Germline-derived CDR1 and CDR2 are SEHNR and FQNEAQ (reference sequence). The CDR3, as DNA: TGTGCCAGCAGCTTAGCAGGGGACGGTGAAAAACTGTTTTTT. Amino acid sequence: CASSLAGDGEKLFF.

Concerning this clone: Since a much larger clone is just one base distant, this may be a read error. The chain is built from TRBV15 and TRBJ2-7; perhaps TRBD1 as D (7 bases). This CDR3 has 18 residues. The V gene lost 5 bases and the J gene lost 5 bases, with 28 bases spanning the gap. Germline CDR1 is LNHNV and CDR2 is YYDKDF (reference sequence). This chain's CDR3 is CATSDPPSGRGRFDEQYF. The CDR3 region has the DNA TGTGCCACCAGCGACCCCCCCAGTGGCAGGGGGAGGTTTGACGAGCAGTACTTC.

Note on this clone: The junction and the germline gene differ at one end; a read error may be behind it. This chain uses TRBV11-3 with TRBJ2-7; 7 nucleotides line up with TRBD1. This CDR3 has 16 amino acids. Germline CDR1 reads SGHNT; CDR2 reads YENEEA. CDR3 nucleotides: TGTGCCAGCATCTTAGATGGCCGACAGGGTAACTACGATCAGTACTTC. This codes for CASILDGRQGNYDQYF.

CDR3 loop: CSASGGLALDTQYF. CDR3 nucleotide sequence: TGCAGTGCTAGTGGGGGGCTAGCCCTCGATACGCAGTATTTT. The chain employs TRBV20-1 and TRBJ2-3; D may be TRBD1 or TRBD2 (6 bases each). Germline-derived CDR1 and CDR2 are DFQATT and SNEGSKA (reference sequence). Between the trimmed V and J ends, which lost 3 bases and 6 bases, there was a span of 16 bases. CDR3 size: 14 residues.

Remarks on this clone: The final CDR3 position lacks the conserved phenylalanine or tryptophan, pointing to a likely read error. The chain combines TRBV20-1 with TRBJ2-7; D tentatively fits TRBD1 or TRBD2 (5 bases each). V was pared by 3 bases and J by 1 base, with 16 bases between. Germline CDR1 DFQATT, CDR2 SNEGSKA (reference sequence). The CDR3 totals 15 residues. Written as DNA, the CDR3 is TGCAGTGCTAGTGAACTAGTGGGGGTATCCTACGAGCAGTACTCC. This encodes CSASELVGVSYEQYS.

This clone has a count of ten or more. The chain carries TRBV5-1 and TRBJ2-1, with D maybe TRBD2 (5 bases). V lost 0 bases, J lost 1 base, and 11 bases lay in between. Germline CDR1 SGHRS, CDR2 YFSETQ. This CDR3 spans 16 amino acids. CDR3 residues: CASSLENEGSYNEQFF. CDR3 DNA: TGCGCCAGCAGCTTGGAGAATGAGGGTTCCTACAATGAGCAGTTCTTC.

The J gene is TRBJ1-2, the V gene TRBV12-3 or TRBV12-4; D might be TRBD1 (6 bases). This CDR3 has 17 amino acids. The V gene lost 7 bases and the J gene lost 4 bases, with 25 bases spanning the gap. CDR3 nucleotides: TGTGCCAGCACCTCGACAGGATTAATTCCCGAACTCTATGGCTACACCTTC. This sequence encodes CASTSTGLIPELYGYTF.

This clone has at least ten counts. The J gene is TRBJ1-4, the V gene TRBV28; D remains ambiguous. V dropped 6 bases and J dropped 0 bases, with 11 bases sitting between them. Germline CDR1 MDHEN, CDR2 SYDVKM. The CDR3 sequence is 15 residues long. The CDR3 here is CASSSAGATNEKLFF. CDR3 DNA sequence: TGTGCCAGCAGCTCAGCCGGCGCAACTAATGAAAAACTGTTTTTT.

This clone appeared many times. J is TRBJ2-7 and V is TRBV18; possibly TRBD1 for D (5 bases). V lost 3 bases and J lost 2, with 11 bases in between. Germline V lookup: CDR1 KGHSH, CDR2 LQKENI. The CDR3 is 14 amino acids. CDR3 in DNA: TGTGCCAGCTCACCCGCACCAGGGACCTACGAGCAGTACTTC. Its translation is CASSPAPGTYEQYF.

The CDR3 sequence is CASTLMGRAGAEQYF. DNA of the CDR3: TGTGCCAGCACCCTTATGGGACGAGCGGGCGCCGAGCAGTACTTC. J is TRBJ2-7 and V is TRBV3-1, with D possibly matching TRBD2 (6 bases). Germline values: CDR1 LGHDT, CDR2 YNNKEL (reference sequence). The CDR3 sequence is 15 residues long. V shed 7 bases and J shed 6 bases, with 22 bases lying between them.

Ten or more counts support this clone. The CDR3 DNA sequence: TGTGCCAGCAGTTTAAACAGCAATCAGCCCCAGCATTTT. Amino acid sequence: CASSLNSNQPQHF. The gene calls are TRBV12-3 or TRBV12-4 and TRBJ1-5, with no clear D. The CDR3 consists of 13 residues. V lost 2 bases to trimming and J lost 1 base, with 3 bases between them.

This clone has at least ten counts. The rearrangement links TRBV6-4 to TRBJ1-4; 7 nucleotides align to TRBD1. The germline V gene encodes CDR1 MRHNA and CDR2 SNTAGT. This CDR3 has 16 residues. Trimming cost V 6 bases and J 3 bases; bases outside gene matches: 10. The CDR3 region is CASRGCLQGSNEKLFF. CDR3 sequence (DNA): TGTGCCAGCAGGGGTTGCCTACAGGGGTCTAATGAAAAACTGTTTTTT.

This clone has ten or more counts. J is TRBJ2-7 and V is TRBV19, with 7 positions matching TRBD2. In germline, CDR1 is LNHDA, CDR2 SQIVND (reference sequence). J gave up 2 bases and V 6 bases, and 10 bases lay outside the gene matches. There are 15 residues in the CDR3. The CDR3 nucleotides read TGTGCCAGTAGGCACCCCGGGGGGTCCCCCTACGAGCAGTACTTC. This translates into CASRHPGGSPYEQYF.

In its sample, this clone was seen many times. The rearrangement uses TRBV5-6 and TRBJ2-1; no definite D call. The V end lost 5 bases, the J end lost 6 bases, and 12 bases lay between the germline ends. Germline V gene sequence: CDR1 SGHDT, CDR2 YYEEEE. CDR3 length: 13 amino acids. The CDR3 DNA reads TGTGCCAGCAGTTTAGACATGATCAATGAGCAGTTCTTC. Encoded protein: CASSLDMINEQFF. The full variable domain, with the rest looked up from reference TRBV5-6 and TRBJ2-1, is DAGVTQSPTHLIKTRGQQVTLRCSPKSGHDTVSWYQQALGQGPQFIFQYYEEEERQRGNFPDRFSGHQFPNYSSELNVNALLLGDSALYLCASSLDMINEQFFGPGTRLTVL.

This clone was detected ten times or more. The gene calls are TRBV6-1 and TRBJ2-1; possible D gene TRBD2, 5 bases. The V gene lost 4 bases and the J gene lost 0 bases, with 13 bases spanning the gap. Per the germline V gene, CDR1 is MNHNS and CDR2 is SASEGT. The CDR3 consists of 16 residues. This CDR3 is CASSADDYISYNEQFF. For the CDR3, the DNA is TGTGCCAGCAGTGCCGACGACTATATCTCCTACAATGAGCAGTTCTTC.

This clone was recorded many times. In nucleotides, the CDR3 is TGTGCCAGCAGCCAAAAGGACAGTTACAACTATGGCTACACCTTC. Translating gives CASSQKDSYNYGYTF. The chain employs TRBV3-1 and TRBJ1-2, with D tentatively TRBD1 (6 bases). Germline V CDR1 and CDR2: LGHDT, YNNKEL (reference sequence). Trimming cost V 2 bases and J 2 bases, with 12 bases left between them. This CDR3 comprises 15 residues.